What follows are 27 T cell receptor beta chains derived from one specimen sequenced in a study of blood T cell repertoires in COVID-19. Clones were sequenced by immunoSEQ multiplex PCR, and TCRdb holds only the in-frame ones, with some missing. This sample yields about 80,000 clones, of which less than 85% are seen a single time; about 17% belongs to the top ten. The sequencing sample was made of peripheral blood. Receptors originate from a man aged 65 to 79 with active or convalescent COVID-19.

This sequence joins TRBV19 and TRBJ2-2, with 9 bases lining up with TRBD1. This CDR3 comprises 16 residues. Germline V gene data show CDR1 as LNHDA and CDR2 as SQIVND (reference sequence). Losses at the gene ends were 6 bases for V and 4 bases for J; bases not matched to a gene: 9. CDR3 region: CASRSGQGAVTGELFF. CDR3 nucleotide sequence: TGTGCCAGTAGGTCGGGACAGGGAGCTGTCACCGGGGAGCTGTTTTTT.

The chain uses TRBV24-1 and TRBJ1-1; no definite D call. CDR3 size: 11 residues. Germline values: CDR1 KGHDR, CDR2 SFDVKD. V lost 9 bases, J lost 4 bases, and 8 bases lay in between. The CDR3 sequence: CATSVGTEAFF. The CDR3 nucleotides read TGTGCCACCTCGGTCGGCACTGAAGCTTTCTTT.

V and J are TRBV27 and TRBJ1-1; perhaps TRBD1 as D (5 bases). The length of the CDR3 is 15 residues. Germline V lookup: CDR1 MNHEY, CDR2 SMNVEV (reference sequence). V was trimmed by 3 bases and J by 3 bases, leaving 14 bases between them. The CDR3 protein is CASSFRVVGDTEAFF. The CDR3 coding sequence is TGTGCCAGCAGTTTCAGGGTGGTTGGGGACACTGAAGCTTTCTTT.

V gene TRBV5-1 combines with J gene TRBJ1-1; the D is unclear. Looked up from germline, CDR1 is SGHRS and CDR2 is YFSETQ. The V end was cut by 0 bases, the J end by 1 base, with 10 bases between. The CDR3 is made up of 15 amino acids. CDR3 sequence (DNA): TGCGCCAGCAGCTTGGATGGTAACTCGAACACTGAAGCTTTCTTT. Protein product: CASSLDGNSNTEAFF.

The gene calls are TRBV2 and TRBJ2-5; 8 bases line up with TRBD2. The trim removed 8 bases at V and 5 bases at J, leaving 7 bases unmatched. CDR1 SNHLY and CDR2 FYNNEI come from the germline V gene. This CDR3 is built from 13 residues. The CDR3 sequence is CASRRGEGETQYF. The CDR3 DNA reads as TGTGCCAGCCGGCGGGGGGAGGGTGAGACCCAGTACTTC.

This sequence joins TRBV9 and TRBJ2-5; D may be TRBD1 (6 bases). Germline V gene lookup returns CDR1 SGDLS and CDR2 YYNGEE. Trimming shortened V by 0 bases and J by 4 bases, and 13 bases separated the two germline ends. The CDR3 loop spans 15 amino acids. CDR3 protein: CASSVDSGVGETQYF. Here the CDR3 DNA reads TGTGCCAGCAGCGTAGATTCAGGGGTAGGAGAGACCCAGTACTTC.

This chain joins TRBV19 and TRBJ1-3; D unresolved. V was clipped by 1 base and J by 0 bases, with 7 bases between them. Germline CDR1 and CDR2: LNHDA and SQIVND (reference sequence). The CDR3 length is 15 residues. CDR3 bases: TGTGCCAGTAGTATAGCAGCGGTCTCTGGAAACACCATATATTTT. Translating it yields CASSIAAVSGNTIYF.

The genes are TRBV12-3 or TRBV12-4 and TRBJ1-2; D is perhaps TRBD1 (5 bases). Between the trimmed V and J ends, which lost 4 bases and 5 bases, there was a span of 11 bases. The length of the CDR3 is 13 residues. The CDR3 DNA reads as TGTGCCAGCAGTTCCTACTCAGGGTATGGCTACACCTTC. This encodes CASSSYSGYGYTF.

This rearrangement joins TRBV13 to TRBJ1-1; 11 bases line up with TRBD1. The CDR3 is 14 residues long. V lost 5 bases, J lost 6 bases, and 5 bases stayed unmatched. Germline V lookup: CDR1 PRHDT, CDR2 FYEKMQ (reference sequence). The CDR3 reads CASSTGQGASEAFF. The CDR3 region has the DNA TGTGCCAGCAGCACCGGACAGGGGGCTTCTGAAGCTTTCTTT. Looking up the rest from reference TRBV13 and TRBJ1-1 gives the full variable domain: AAGVIQSPRHLIKEKRETATLKCYPIPRHDTVYWYQQGPGQDPQFLISFYEKMQSDKGSIPDRFSAQQFSDYHSELNMSSLELGDSALYFCASSTGQGASEAFFGQGTRLTVV.

The chain employs TRBV5-6 and TRBJ2-5; D is unclear. Between the trimmed V and J ends, which lost 2 bases and 3 bases, there was a span of 2 bases. Germline V gene sequence: CDR1 SGHDT, CDR2 YYEEEE. This CDR3 is built from 11 residues. The CDR3 nucleotides read TGTGCCAGCAGCTTCGAAGAGACCCAGTACTTC. Protein: CASSFEETQYF.

The J gene is TRBJ2-2, the V gene TRBV19; TRBD1 is a possible D gene (6 bases). The CDR3 has 15 residues. The germline V gene has CDR1 LNHDA and CDR2 SQIVND (reference sequence). V was shortened by 2 bases and J by 3 bases, with 10 bases between the two germline ends. Written as DNA, the CDR3 is TGTGCCAGTAGTATACTGGGGGCCGACACCGGGGAGCTGTTTTTT. Amino acids: CASSILGADTGELFF.

This chain uses TRBV9 with TRBJ2-5; 10 nucleotides agree with TRBD2. J lost 2 bases, V lost 2 bases, and 3 bases had no gene match. Germline CDR1 is SGDLS and CDR2 is YYNGEE. The CDR3 sequence is 15 residues long. CDR3 loop: CASSVFSGGQETQYF. As DNA, the CDR3 is TGTGCCAGCAGCGTCTTTAGCGGGGGGCAAGAGACCCAGTACTTC.

V usage is TRBV5-1 and J usage is TRBJ2-5; TRBD2 matches at 10 bases. The germline V gene has CDR1 SGHRS and CDR2 YFSETQ. CDR3 length equals 16 residues. Unmatched junction bases numbered 7, after V lost 3 bases and J lost 2 bases. CDR3 region: CASSYLSGGTQETQYF. In nucleotides, the CDR3 is TGCGCCAGCAGCTACCTTAGCGGGGGGACTCAAGAGACCCAGTACTTC.

This clone was counted a single time. This sample also contains other DNA sequences that code for the same CDR3. This chain connects TRBV5-4 to TRBJ2-5, with D perhaps matching TRBD1 (6 bases). Germline CDR1 SGHNT, CDR2 YYREEE (reference sequence). The V end lost 0 bases, the J end lost 3 bases, and 6 bases lay between the germline ends. The CDR3 runs to 13 residues. The CDR3 reads CASSLDREETQYF. The CDR3 bases are TGTGCCAGCAGCTTGGACAGGGAAGAGACCCAGTACTTC.

The chain uses TRBV5-1 and TRBJ2-2; no firm D call. V lost 4 bases and J 8 bases, leaving 9 bases between the germline ends. CDR1 SGHRS and CDR2 YFSETQ come from the germline V gene. This CDR3 region has 12 residues. Written as DNA, the CDR3 is TGCGCCAGCAGCGTGCAAGCGGGGGAGCTGTTTTTT. Its translation: CASSVQAGELFF.

V gene TRBV6-1 combines with J gene TRBJ1-5; 7 nucleotides line up with TRBD1. The CDR3 runs 15 residues. The V and J ends lost 2 bases and 5 bases, in that order; junction bases with no gene match: 6. The germline gives CDR1 MNHNS, CDR2 SASEGT. The CDR3 reads CASSERDRIYQPQHF. For the CDR3, the DNA is TGTGCCAGCAGTGAACGGGACAGAATTTATCAGCCCCAGCATTTT.

This sequence joins TRBV3-1 (or the pseudogene TRBV3-2) and TRBJ1-4; 11 positions match TRBD1. CDR1 is LGHDT and CDR2 is YNNKEL in the germline V gene (reference sequence). Trimming removed 0 bases from V and 7 bases from J; junction bases left unmatched: 4. The CDR3 is 16 residues long. CDR3 loop: CASSQDPGTGGEKLFF. The CDR3 DNA reads as TGTGCCAGCAGCCAAGATCCCGGGACAGGGGGTGAAAAACTGTTTTTT.

The chain joins TRBV19 to TRBJ1-4; D unclear. Trimming cost V 5 bases and J 4 bases, with 14 bases left between them. CDR3 size: 15 residues. Germline lookup yields CDR1 LNHDA and CDR2 SQIVND (reference sequence). DNA of the CDR3: TGTGCCAGTAGTGGGCAGACTACCCTTAATGAAAAACTGTTTTTT. Its translation: CASSGQTTLNEKLFF.

The CDR3 sequence: CAAEGNPSGNTIYF. CDR3 sequence (DNA): TGTGCCGCGGAGGGGAACCCCTCTGGAAACACCATATATTTT. The genes are TRBV30 and TRBJ1-3; a possible D gene is TRBD1 (5 bases). The CDR3 has 14 amino acids. Germline lookup yields CDR1 GTSNPN and CDR2 SVGIG (reference sequence). Trimming removed 8 bases from V and 0 bases from J, with 14 bases in between.

J is TRBJ1-2 and V is TRBV6-5, with D perhaps TRBD1 (5 bases). Trimming removed 6 bases at V and 8 bases at J, with 16 bases between. The CDR3 runs to 13 residues. The germline gives CDR1 MNHEY, CDR2 SVGAGI. As DNA, the CDR3 is TGTGCCAGCAGCGACGACAGCCTTGACGGCTACACCTTC. Translated: CASSDDSLDGYTF.

This clone has only one observation. Written as DNA, the CDR3 is TGTGCCAGCACGCTCGGGACTTCAGGTTCGGGTTTCTTT. Translated, it gives CASTLGTSGSGFF. The V gene is TRBV7-8, the J gene TRBJ1-1, with TRBD1 as a possible D gene (5 bases). The germline gives CDR1 SGHVS, CDR2 FQNEAQ. V was clipped by 7 bases and J by 13 bases, with 22 bases between them. The CDR3 spans 13 residues. The complete variable domain, with remaining parts taken from reference TRBV7-8 and TRBJ1-1, reads GAGVSQSPRYKVAKRGQDVALRCDPISGHVSLFWYQQALGQGPEFLTYFQNEAQLDKSGLPSDRFFAERPEGSVSTLKIQRTQQEDSAVYLCASTLGTSGSGFFGQGTRLTVV.

This clone was found a few times. The chain combines TRBV29-1 with TRBJ2-5, with TRBD1 matching 9 bases. Germline CDR1 is SQVTM and CDR2 is ANQGSEA. CDR3 length: 12 residues. Losses at the gene ends were 6 bases for V and 4 bases for J; bases not matched to a gene: 3. In DNA form, the CDR3 reads TGCAGCGTAGGACAGGGGCTAGAGACCCAGTACTTC. Its translation is CSVGQGLETQYF.

The genes are TRBV6-5 and TRBJ2-7, with D tentatively TRBD2 (5 bases). Trimming stripped 0 bases from V and 2 bases from J, with 5 bases between. From germline, CDR1 is MNHEY and CDR2 SVGAGI. The CDR3 sequence is 13 residues long. The CDR3 is CASSYSGAYEQYF. The CDR3 bases are TGTGCCAGCAGTTACTCGGGAGCCTACGAGCAGTACTTC.

V usage is TRBV6-6 and J usage is TRBJ1-5, with 7 bases identical to TRBD1. CDR1 MNHNY and CDR2 SVGAGI come from the germline V gene (reference sequence). Unmatched junction bases numbered 13, after V lost 8 bases and J lost 3 bases. CDR3 length: 16 amino acids. The CDR3 nucleotides read TGTGCCAGCTGGGAAGGGGGCCGGGTTAACAATCAGCCCCAGCATTTT. This codes for CASWEGGRVNNQPQHF.

This clone was observed a single time. The V gene is TRBV6-5, the J gene TRBJ2-7; the match to TRBD1 covers 9 bases. Germline CDR1 MNHEY, CDR2 SVGAGI. The length of the CDR3 is 15 residues. Unmatched junction bases numbered 8, after V lost 5 bases and J lost 3 bases. CDR3 in amino acids: CASSPGTGSFYEQYF. The CDR3 nucleotides are TGTGCCAGCAGTCCGGGGACAGGGTCATTCTACGAGCAGTACTTC.

The V gene is TRBV11-2, the J gene TRBJ1-3; no clear D gene. The CDR3 contains 15 residues. The germline V gene encodes CDR1 SGHAT and CDR2 FQNNGV. V lost 5 bases and J lost 3, with 14 bases in between. Written as DNA, the CDR3 is TGTGCCAGCAGCGTTTCACGGGAGATTGGAAACACCATATATTTT. Its protein product is CASSVSREIGNTIYF.

The gene calls are TRBV28 and TRBJ1-1; 7 bases agree with TRBD1. This CDR3 region has 14 residues. V gave up 4 bases and J gave up 5 bases; unmatched junction bases: 7. Per the germline V gene, CDR1 is MDHEN and CDR2 is SYDVKM. The CDR3 loop is CASSSPGQMTEAFF. The CDR3 DNA reads as TGTGCCAGCAGTTCTCCGGGACAGATGACTGAAGCTTTCTTT.